Described below is a single T cell receptor beta chain sequence and its context. Its specificity is not known. Clones were sequenced by immunoSEQ multiplex PCR, and TCRdb holds only the in-frame ones, with some missing. The repertoire consists of 130,000 or so clones, with about nine tenths occurring once and the leading ten covering approximately 7.9%. Trimming removed 1 base at V and 5 bases at J, with 6 bases between. The CDR3 has 13 amino acids. The germline V gene has CDR1 MDHEN and CDR2 SYDVKM. This sample is part of a study of T cell responses to AZD1222 COVID-19 vaccine. General study results and limits: All repertoire sampling was performed exclusively after the peak T cell response. Across spike, vaccine-associated CD4 TCRs were found, dominant at 160-218 and 743-854. After two AZD1222 doses, spike-specific TCR breadth and depth rose versus day 0.

This chain links TRBV28 with TRBJ1-5; no clear D gene. The source of this sequence is an adult in good health. Sequences were derived from peripheral blood, sampled on day 0 of AZD1222 vaccination. CDR3 protein: CASSLFSDQPQHF. CDR3 DNA: TGTGCCAGCAGTTTATTCTCAGATCAGCCCCAGCATTTT. Looking up the rest from reference TRBV28 and TRBJ1-5 gives the full variable domain: DVKVTQSSRYLVKRTGEKVFLECVQDMDHENMFWYRQDPGLGLRLIYFSYDVKMKEKGDIPEGYSVSREKKERFSLILESASTNQTSMYLCASSLFSDQPQHFGDGTRLSIL.